A selection of T cell receptor beta chains follows, all from one sample in a study of siplizumab effects on memory and regulatory T cells. Here immunoSEQ multiplex PCR was the method, and the copy in TCRdb shows in-frame clones only, minus some. Among under 140,000 clones listed, more than 90% were seen once. The specimen sequenced was CD4+ T cells sorted from blood. These receptors all come from a human donor in good health. Both conserved end residues are part of each CDR3. Each record gives: clone size, J gene, D gene, V gene, CDR3 protein, CDR3 DNA. A D gene is named only where the DNA matches it firmly. Clone size is not always given. Where it is, it says once, few, many or a class for expanded clones.

NA TRBJ1-2 NA TRBV27 CASSLSARTDSYGYTF TGTGCCAGCAGTTTATCCGCCCGGACTGACTCCTATGGCTACACCTTC
NA TRBJ2-3 NA TRBV12-5 CASGQTTGAGRDTQYF TGTGCTAGTGGCCAAACCACAGGGGCCGGGAGAGATACGCAGTATTTT
NA TRBJ1-2 NA TRBV7-2 CASSLDPGSGGYTF TGTGCCAGCAGCTTAGACCCTGGTAGTGGCGGCTACACCTTC
NA TRBJ1-6 NA TRBV19 CASRPGFSYNSPLHF TGTGCCAGTAGACCAGGGTTCTCCTATAATTCACCCCTCCACTTT
NA TRBJ1-4 NA TRBV12-5 CASPDYSNEKLFF TGTGCTTCCCCGGATTATTCTAATGAAAAACTGTTTTTT
NA TRBJ2-1 NA TRBV30 CAWDPRGDNEQFF TGTGCCTGGGACCCTCGCGGAGACAATGAGCAGTTCTTC
NA TRBJ2-1 TRBD1 TRBV29-1 CSVSRDSQSNEQFF TGCAGCGTATCAAGGGACAGCCAGAGCAATGAGCAGTTCTTC
NA TRBJ1-1 NA TRBV19 CATRGGGANTEAFF TGTGCCACCAGGGGTGGCGGGGCGAACACTGAAGCTTTCTTT
NA TRBJ2-7 TRBD1 TRBV5-1 CASSPGQVEQYF TGCGCCAGCAGCCCAGGACAGGTCGAGCAGTACTTC
once TRBJ2-5 TRBD2 TRBV9 CASSKTGTSGVTQYF TGTGCCAGCAGCAAAACCGGGACTAGCGGCGTGACCCAGTACTTC
NA TRBJ2-5 NA TRBV7-9 CAGDRTGQETQYF TGTGCCGGGGATCGGACCGGCCAAGAGACCCAGTACTTC
once TRBJ2-5 NA TRBV7-6 CASSRQQETQYF TGTGCCAGCAGCAGACAGCAAGAGACCCAGTACTTC
NA TRBJ2-7 TRBD2 TRBV7-2 CASSLVTSGSYEQYF TGTGCCAGCAGCTTAGTTACTAGCGGGAGTTACGAGCAGTACTTC
once TRBJ2-2 NA TRBV19 CASSIAGTGELFF TGTGCCAGTAGTATCGCGGGCACCGGGGAGCTGTTTTTT
NA TRBJ2-3 TRBD2 TRBV11-1 CASSSPLAGDTDTQYF TGTGCCAGCAGCTCACCACTAGCGGGGGACACAGATACGCAGTATTTT
NA TRBJ1-5 NA TRBV13 CASSASGNEVGQPQHF TGTGCCAGCAGCGCGTCCGGGAATGAGGTCGGTCAGCCCCAGCATTTT
NA TRBJ2-7 NA TRBV6-1 CAAREGKSSYEQYF TGTGCCGCGAGGGAAGGAAAGAGCTCCTACGAGCAGTACTTC
few TRBJ2-7 NA TRBV2 CASSESEIGSSGF TGTGCCAGCAGTGAAAGTGAGATTGGCAGTTCGGGCTTC
NA TRBJ1-5 NA TRBV10-3 CAISVGEGQPQHF TGTGCCATCAGTGTCGGCGAGGGACAGCCCCAGCATTTT
NA TRBJ2-3 TRBD2 TRBV2 CASRGLAGADTQYF TGTGCCAGCCGCGGACTAGCAGGGGCAGATACGCAGTATTTT
NA TRBJ2-1 TRBD2 TRBV28 CASSPRTSGYNEQFF TGTGCCAGCAGTCCTAGGACTAGCGGGTACAATGAGCAGTTCTTC
NA TRBJ2-5 TRBD1 TRBV7-6 CASSAGTGHQETQYF TGTGCCAGCAGCGCCGGGACAGGCCACCAAGAGACCCAGTACTTC
NA TRBJ1-2 NA TRBV7-2 CASSFDSANYGYTF TGTGCCAGCAGCTTCGATTCCGCTAACTATGGCTACACCTTC
NA TRBJ1-5 NA TRBV20-1 CAVGWPQHF TGCGCCGTAGGGTGGCCCCAGCATTTT
NA TRBJ2-2 NA TRBV30 CAWGSTGELFF TGTGCCTGGGGGAGCACCGGGGAGCTGTTTTTT
NA TRBJ2-2 NA TRBV7-2 CASSLAGGDTGELFF TGTGCCAGCAGCTTAGCGGGGGGCGACACCGGGGAGCTGTTTTTT
NA TRBJ2-3 NA TRBV7-6 CASSSSPSADTQYF TGTGCCAGCAGCTCCAGCCCAAGCGCAGATACGCAGTATTTT
NA TRBJ1-3 NA TRBV15 CATSSQRAAQGNTIYF TGTGCCACCAGCAGCCAACGGGCGGCTCAGGGAAACACCATATATTTT
NA TRBJ2-5 TRBD2 TRBV5-1 CASSGPRLAGLYQETQYF TGCGCCAGCAGCGGTCCGAGACTAGCGGGCCTGTACCAAGAGACCCAGTACTTC
NA TRBJ1-2 NA TRBV27 CASSSHQDYGYTF TGTGCCAGCAGTTCCCATCAGGACTATGGCTACACCTTC
NA TRBJ1-2 NA TRBV12-5 CASGLVHGYTF TGTGCTAGTGGTTTGGTACATGGCTACACCTTC
NA TRBJ2-7 TRBD1 TRBV7-9 CASSLGTGSYEQYF TGTGCTAGCAGCTTGGGGACAGGGTCTTACGAGCAGTACTTC
NA TRBJ2-1 NA TRBV5-1 CASSLTYRTFGNEQFF TGCGCCAGCAGCTTGACGTATAGGACATTCGGCAATGAGCAGTTCTTC
few TRBJ2-7 NA TRBV30 CAWSVTSYYEQYF TGTGCCTGGAGTGTGACCAGCTACTACGAGCAGTACTTC
NA TRBJ2-1 TRBD2 TRBV4-1 CASSQEAGASYNEQFF TGCGCCAGCAGCCAAGAAGCGGGAGCCTCCTACAATGAGCAGTTCTTC
once TRBJ2-4 TRBD1 TRBV7-9 CASSLGQGKNIQYF TGTGCCAGCAGCTTAGGACAGGGGAAAAACATTCAGTACTTC
NA TRBJ2-1 NA TRBV7-9 CASSSSRAPLGNEQFF TGTGCCAGCAGCTCCTCCCGGGCCCCGCTTGGGAATGAGCAGTTCTTC
once TRBJ2-7 NA TRBV9 CASSHGQPSYEQYF TGTGCCAGCAGCCACGGACAGCCTTCCTACGAGCAGTACTTC
NA TRBJ2-2 NA TRBV6-1 CATHNPNTGELFF TGTGCCACCCATAACCCGAACACCGGGGAGCTGTTTTTT
NA TRBJ2-2 NA TRBV5-1 CASSLSRNTGELFF TGCGCCAGCAGCTTAAGCAGGAACACCGGGGAGCTGTTTTTT
NA TRBJ2-1 NA TRBV5-1 CASSLYQGKDEQFF TGCGCCAGCAGCTTGTATCAGGGGAAGGATGAGCAGTTCTTC
NA TRBJ2-3 TRBD2 TRBV5-5 CASSAVLGGGMEADTQYF TGTGCCAGCAGCGCAGTGCTTGGCGGGGGGATGGAGGCAGATACGCAGTATTTT
NA TRBJ1-1 NA TRBV2 CAGQTGVEAFF TGTGCCGGCCAGACAGGCGTTGAAGCTTTCTTT
NA TRBJ2-5 NA TRBV6-6 CASSYSTQTQETQYF TGTGCCAGCAGTTACTCGACACAGACCCAAGAGACCCAGTACTTC
once TRBJ2-6 TRBD2 TRBV11-2 CASSLGHSGRFSGANVLTF TGTGCCAGCAGCTTAGGTCACAGCGGGAGGTTCTCTGGGGCCAACGTCCTGACTTTC
NA TRBJ2-7 TRBD1 TRBV2 CASSAFGTGYYEQYF TGTGCCAGCAGTGCTTTCGGGACAGGGTACTACGAGCAGTACTTC
NA TRBJ1-5 NA TRBV6-5 CASMGLSRFQHF TGTGCCAGCATGGGCCTATCCCGTTTTCAGCATTTT
NA TRBJ2-1 NA TRBV7-3 CASSSDQNNEQFF TGTGCCAGCAGCTCGGACCAGAACAATGAGCAGTTCTTC
NA TRBJ1-2 NA TRBV6-5 CASSYSHGTYGYTF TGTGCCAGCAGTTACTCTCATGGGACATATGGCTACACCTTC
NA TRBJ2-5 TRBD2 TRBV15 CATSRGTSGGVETQYF TGTGCCACCAGCCGCGGGACTAGCGGGGGGGTGGAGACCCAGTACTTC
NA TRBJ2-5 NA TRBV4-1 CASGRLGETQYF TGCGCCAGCGGGAGGTTAGGGGAGACCCAGTACTTC
NA TRBJ2-3 NA TRBV29-1 CILSRGPGDTQYF TGCATCCTGAGTCGGGGGCCGGGAGATACGCAGTATTTT
few TRBJ2-3 TRBD2 TRBV19 CASSIGREDTQYF TGTGCCAGTAGTATTGGGAGGGAAGATACGCAGTATTTT